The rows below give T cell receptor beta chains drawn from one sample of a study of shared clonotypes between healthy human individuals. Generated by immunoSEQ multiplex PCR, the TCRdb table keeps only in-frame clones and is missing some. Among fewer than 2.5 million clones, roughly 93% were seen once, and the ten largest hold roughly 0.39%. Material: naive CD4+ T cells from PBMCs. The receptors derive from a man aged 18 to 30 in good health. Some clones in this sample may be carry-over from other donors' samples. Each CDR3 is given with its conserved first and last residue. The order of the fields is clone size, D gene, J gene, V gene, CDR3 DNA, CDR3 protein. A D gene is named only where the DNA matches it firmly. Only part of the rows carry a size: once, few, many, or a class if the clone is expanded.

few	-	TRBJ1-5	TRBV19	TGTGCCAGCGGCCGGGACTCTGATCAGCCCCAGCATTTT	CASGRDSDQPQHF
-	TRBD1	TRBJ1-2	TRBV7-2	TGTGCCAGCAGCCCCATCCCGGGACAGGCCGTAAGGCATGGCTACACCTTC	CASSPIPGQAVRHGYTF
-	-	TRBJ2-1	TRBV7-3	TGTGCCAGCAGCTTCGGTGGGGGTATTGAGCAGTTCTTC	CASSFGGGIEQFF
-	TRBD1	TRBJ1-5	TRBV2	TGTGCCAGCAGGGACAGGGGCCTCATGAAGCCCCAGCATTTT	CASRDRGLMKPQHF
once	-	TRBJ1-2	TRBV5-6	TGTGCCAGCAGCTTGAAGGGCCCCCCGGGCTACACCTTC	CASSLKGPPGYTF
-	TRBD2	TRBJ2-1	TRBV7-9	TGTGCCAGCAGCTCAGAAATACTAGCGGGAGAGGGCAATGAGCAGTTCTTC	CASSSEILAGEGNEQFF
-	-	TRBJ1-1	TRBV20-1	TGCAGTGCCCGTGGGGTCACTGAAGCTTTCTTT	CSARGVTEAFF
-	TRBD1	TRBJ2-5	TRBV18	TGTGCCAGCTCACTCTATAAAAGGGGGCCGGAGACCCAGTACTTC	CASSLYKRGPETQYF
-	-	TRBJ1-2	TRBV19	TGTGCCAGTAGTATAAAGGGTGACTATGGCTACACCTTC	CASSIKGDYGYTF
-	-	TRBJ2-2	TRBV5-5	TGTGCCAGCAGCTTGAGGCAGGGGAACACCGGGGAGCTGTTTTTT	CASSLRQGNTGELFF
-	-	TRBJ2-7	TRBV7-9	TGTGCCAGCAGCTTAGCCCCGGGAGAGCAGTACTTC	CASSLAPGEQYF
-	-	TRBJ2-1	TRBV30	TGTGCCTGGAGTGTACACGGGTATGAGCAGTTCTTC	CAWSVHGYEQFF
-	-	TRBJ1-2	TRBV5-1	TGCGCCAGCAGCTTGGTGGGGGACCAGCTTGCTGGGGGCTACACCTTC	CASSLVGDQLAGGYTF
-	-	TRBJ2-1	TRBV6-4	TGTGCCAGCAGTGGGGGGAGAGGGTTTGGTCCAAATGAGCAGTTCTTC	CASSGGRGFGPNEQFF
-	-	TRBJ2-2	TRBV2	TGTGCCAGCAGTGAAGAGGCCAGGGACACCGGGGAGCTGTTTTTT	CASSEEARDTGELFF
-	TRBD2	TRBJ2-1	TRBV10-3	TGTGCCATCAGTGACGGACTAGCGGGAAACAATGAGCAGTTCTTC	CAISDGLAGNNEQFF
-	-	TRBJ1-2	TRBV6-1	TGTGCCAGCAGTGAAGACAGGGCCCTTGGCTACACCTTC	CASSEDRALGYTF
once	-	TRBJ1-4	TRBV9	TGTGCCAGCAGCGTAGATTTGGGGGGCTCTAATGAAAAACTGTTTTTT	CASSVDLGGSNEKLFF
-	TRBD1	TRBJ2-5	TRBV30	TGTGCCTGGAGTATTCGGGACAGGCCCTACTTC	CAWSIRDRPYF
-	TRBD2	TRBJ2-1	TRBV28	TGTGCCAGCACTGCCCGACTAGCGGGGGGCTACAATGAGCAGTTCTTC	CASTARLAGGYNEQFF
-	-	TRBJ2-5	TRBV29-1	TGCAGCGTTGAGGGGTATCAGGGGCAAAATCTCGAGGAGACCCAGTACTTC	CSVEGYQGQNLEETQYF
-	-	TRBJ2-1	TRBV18	TGTGCCAGCTCACAAGGACAGAAGACCTACAATGAGCAGTTCTTC	CASSQGQKTYNEQFF
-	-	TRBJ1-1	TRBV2	TGTGCCAGCAGGGAAAGGTCCCCCGGGGCTTTCTTT	CASRERSPGAFF
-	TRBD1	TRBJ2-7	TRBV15	TGTGCCACCAGCAGAGTTCAGGGGGCCTACGAGCAGTACTTC	CATSRVQGAYEQYF
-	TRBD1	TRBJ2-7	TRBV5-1	TGCGCCAGCAGCTTGGGGGGCACAGGGGGCGAGACCTACGAGCAGTACTTC	CASSLGGTGGETYEQYF
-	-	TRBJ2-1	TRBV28	TGTGCCAGCAGTCCAGCTGGCTCGGTCTCCTACAATGAGCAGTTCTTC	CASSPAGSVSYNEQFF
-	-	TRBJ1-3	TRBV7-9	TGTGCCAGCAGCTTAGCGCTCACCGTGGAAAACACCATATATTTT	CASSLALTVENTIYF
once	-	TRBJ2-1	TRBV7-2	TGTGCCAGCACCGCGGGGCGGGATGAGTACAATGAGCAGTTCTTC	CASTAGRDEYNEQFF
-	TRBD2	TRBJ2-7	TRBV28	TGTGCCAGCAGTCCTAGCGGGAGGGACGAGCAGTACTTC	CASSPSGRDEQYF
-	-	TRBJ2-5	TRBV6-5	TGTGCCAGCAGTTACAAGGGGGGAGAGACCCAGTACTTC	CASSYKGGETQYF
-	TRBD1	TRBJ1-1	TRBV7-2	TGTGCCAGCAGCGCCGACAGGGGCGGGGGAGCTTTCTTT	CASSADRGGGAFF
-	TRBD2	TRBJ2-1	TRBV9	TGTGCCAGCAGCGAAGTAGCGGGAGGGTACAATGAGCAGTTCTTC	CASSEVAGGYNEQFF